Each of the 27 T cell receptor beta chains below was sequenced from the same sample in a study of shared clonotypes between healthy human individuals. The method was immunoSEQ multiplex PCR; TCRdb's version includes in-frame clones alone and lacks a portion of them. The sample lists about 600,000 clones; 95% to 96% were seen once. Selected positively for CCR7 and CD45RO-negative, naive CD8 cells excluded terminally differentiated effector memory CD45RA+ cells. Material for sequencing was naive CD8+ T cells sorted from blood. These receptors were collected from a woman aged 25 to 39 in good health.

This clone has only one observation. Distinct nucleotide sequences in the sample also encode this CDR3. V usage is TRBV29-1 and J usage is TRBJ2-1; D might be TRBD1 or TRBD2, each matching 5 bases. The CDR3 contains 12 residues. Deletions cut 5 bases from V and 4 bases from J, with 9 bases between. The germline CDR1 and CDR2 sequences are SQVTM and ANQGSEA. DNA of the CDR3: TGCAGCGTTCTGAGGGGTTACAATGAGCAGTTCTTC. Amino acid sequence: CSVLRGYNEQFF.

The chain employs TRBV4-1 and TRBJ2-7, with D perhaps TRBD2 (5 bases). CDR3 length: 15 residues. Between the trimmed V and J ends, which lost 1 base and 3 bases, there was a span of 13 bases. Germline CDR1 reads MGHRA; CDR2 reads YSYEKL. The CDR3 DNA is TGCGCCAGCAGCCAAGTCGAGGGAAGTTACTACGAGCAGTACTTC. Translating it yields CASSQVEGSYYEQYF.

In its sample, this clone was seen once. The genes are TRBV19 and TRBJ1-2; weak D call: TRBD1 (5 bases). Per germline, CDR1 LNHDA and CDR2 SQIVND (reference sequence). The CDR3 loop spans 13 amino acids. V lost 6 bases and J 7 bases, leaving 15 bases between the germline ends. Written as DNA, the CDR3 is TGTGCCAGTAGCTTAGGGGAGGGAGGTGGCTACACCTTC. This gives the protein CASSLGEGGGYTF.

The rearrangement links TRBV6-6 to TRBJ1-2; TRBD1 might be the D (6 bases). V dropped 2 bases and J dropped 8 bases, with 12 bases sitting between them. CDR3 size: 13 residues. Germline values: CDR1 MNHNY, CDR2 SVGAGI (reference sequence). CDR3 amino acids: CASSYPGALGYTF. CDR3 nucleotide sequence: TGTGCCAGCAGTTACCCGGGGGCATTAGGCTACACCTTC.

This clone has only one observation. This rearrangement joins TRBV6-6 to TRBJ2-5; D possibly corresponds to TRBD1 (6 bases). Trimming removed 6 bases from V and 1 base from J, with 12 bases in between. There are 14 residues in the CDR3. Germline CDR1 and CDR2: MNHNY and SVGAGI (reference sequence). CDR3 sequence: CASRLDRSQETQYF. CDR3 nucleotides: TGTGCCAGCAGGTTAGACAGGAGCCAAGAGACCCAGTACTTC.

The chain carries TRBV13 and TRBJ2-7; 8 positions match TRBD1. Germline-derived CDR1 and CDR2 are PRHDT and FYEKMQ (reference sequence). Trimming took 0 bases from V and 4 from J; bases not matched to a gene: 8. The CDR3 contains 16 residues. The CDR3 reads CASSLGRGTGVYEQYF. In DNA form, the CDR3 reads TGTGCCAGCAGCTTAGGCCGCGGGACAGGAGTATACGAGCAGTACTTC.

The count of this clone is one. The chain has TRBV7-8 and TRBJ2-1; 7 bases map to TRBD1. V dropped 5 bases and J dropped 6; count of bases not matched to a gene: 10. Germline values: CDR1 SGHVS, CDR2 FQNEAQ. CDR3 size: 15 residues. CDR3 in DNA: TGTGCCAGCAGCCTTTATAGGGGGCCAGGCAATGAGCAGTTCTTC. Translated: CASSLYRGPGNEQFF.

The chain joins TRBV6-5 to TRBJ2-2, with D uncertain. The germline V and J ends were trimmed by 0 bases and 5 bases, with 13 bases remaining between them. From germline, CDR1 is MNHEY and CDR2 SVGAGI. The CDR3 is made up of 16 amino acids. CDR3 residues: CASSYSSVSRTGELFF. Written as DNA, the CDR3 is TGTGCCAGCAGTTACTCGAGTGTTTCGCGAACCGGGGAGCTGTTTTTT.

The chain carries TRBV2 and TRBJ2-1; 8 bases are a match to TRBD1. The CDR3 contains 17 residues. CDR1 SNHLY and CDR2 FYNNEI come from the germline V gene. Trimming took 3 bases from V and 7 from J; bases not matched to a gene: 14. The CDR3 DNA follows: TGTGCCAGCAGTGAGGACTTTCAGGGGGCTGGTAAAAATGAGCAGTTCTTC. It yields the protein CASSEDFQGAGKNEQFF.

The J gene is TRBJ2-7, the V gene TRBV28; the match to TRBD2 covers 9 bases. CDR1 and CDR2 from the germline V gene are MDHEN and SYDVKM. V lost 4 bases to trimming and J lost 5 bases; unmatched junction nucleotides: 3. The CDR3 runs 13 residues. The CDR3 sequence: CASSWAGGDEQYF. The DNA for the CDR3 is TGTGCCAGCAGTTGGGCGGGGGGGGACGAGCAGTACTTC.

The chain has TRBV2 and TRBJ2-3; D possibly corresponds to TRBD2 (5 bases). Looked up from germline, CDR1 is SNHLY and CDR2 is FYNNEI. The CDR3 is 16 amino acids. V gave up 1 base and J gave up 2 bases, with 13 bases separating them. CDR3 nucleotides: TGTGCCAGCAGTGAAGGGAGACTAACCGCCACAGATACGCAGTATTTT. Its translation is CASSEGRLTATDTQYF.

This clone was observed a single time. The chain links TRBV4-1 to TRBJ1-3; the D is unclear. This CDR3 has 17 amino acids. Looked up from germline, CDR1 is MGHRA and CDR2 is YSYEKL. Trimming removed 2 bases at V and 0 bases at J, with 14 bases between. In nucleotides, the CDR3 is TGCGCCAGCAGCCAAAGTATACTGAATCTCTCTGGAAACACCATATATTTT. It codes for CASSQSILNLSGNTIYF.

The rearrangement links TRBV2 to TRBJ1-3; D may be TRBD1 (6 bases). This CDR3 region has 15 residues. Trimming left V 1 base short and J 2 bases short, with 9 bases between. Germline V lookup: CDR1 SNHLY, CDR2 FYNNEI. In DNA form, the CDR3 reads TGTGCCAGCAGTGAAGACAGGGTCCCTGGAAACACCATATATTTT. Protein product: CASSEDRVPGNTIYF.

The chain employs TRBV27 and TRBJ2-5, with a possible D match to TRBD2 (6 bases). V lost 2 bases to trimming and J lost 2 bases, with 15 bases between them. Germline V gene data show CDR1 as MNHEY and CDR2 as SMNVEV (reference sequence). This CDR3 has 16 amino acids. The DNA of the CDR3 is TGTGCCAGCAGTTTAGGAGGGGAGTGGGCGCAAGAGACCCAGTACTTC. Protein: CASSLGGEWAQETQYF.

This clone has only one observation. This sequence joins TRBV5-4 and TRBJ2-7, with D unclear. Trimming removed 1 base from V and 3 bases from J, with 5 bases in between. The CDR3 loop spans 12 amino acids. Germline V CDR1 and CDR2: SGHNT, YYREEE (reference sequence). The CDR3 protein is CASSLFSYEQYF. CDR3 DNA sequence: TGTGCCAGCAGCTTGTTTAGCTACGAGCAGTACTTC.

DNA for the CDR3: TGTGCCAGTAGTATCGGGGGTGACTCCTACGAGCAGTACTTC. It is translated as CASSIGGDSYEQYF. The chain combines TRBV19 with TRBJ2-7; a possible D gene is TRBD2 (6 bases). The CDR3 spans 14 residues. Trimming shortened V by 3 bases and J by 0 bases, and 9 bases separated the two germline ends. The germline V gene encodes CDR1 LNHDA and CDR2 SQIVND (reference sequence). Looking up the rest from reference TRBV19 and TRBJ2-7 gives the full variable domain: DGGITQSPKYLFRKEGQNVTLSCEQNLNHDAMYWYRQDPGQGLRLIYYSQIVNDFQKGDIAEGYSVSREKKESFPLTVTSAQKNPTAFYLCASSIGGDSYEQYFGPGTRLTVT.

The chain joins TRBV7-9 to TRBJ2-1; D is unresolved. V lost 5 bases, J lost 4 bases, and 18 bases lay in between. Germline-derived CDR1 and CDR2 are SEHNR and FQNEAQ (reference sequence). CDR3 size: 16 residues. CDR3 bases: TGTGCCAGCAGCCACGGCACCTCTAGAGTATACAATGAGCAGTTCTTC. Translation: CASSHGTSRVYNEQFF.

The count of this clone is one. This chain joins TRBV23-1 and TRBJ1-5; 9 nucleotides agree with TRBD1. TRBV23-1 is placed among ORFs of uncertain function. V shed 4 bases and J 6 bases; nucleotides not matched to a gene: 7. The CDR3 has 15 amino acids. The CDR3 DNA follows: TGCGCCAGCAGTCCAAAACAGGGGGCCTGTCAGCCCCAGCATTTT. Translated: CASSPKQGACQPQHF.

The J gene is TRBJ2-1, the V gene TRBV29-1; TRBD2 matches 7 bases. Losses at the gene ends were 2 bases for V and 0 bases for J; bases not matched to a gene: 4. This CDR3 spans 15 amino acids. From germline, CDR1 is SQVTM and CDR2 ANQGSEA. CDR3 in DNA: TGCAGCGTTGAAACTAGCGCGAGCTCCTACAATGAGCAGTTCTTC. Amino acid sequence: CSVETSASSYNEQFF.

CDR3 nucleotides: TGCACCAGCAGCCTGGAGGGCAGGGAGTATCAGCCCCAGCATTTT. This gives the protein CTSSLEGREYQPQHF. This rearrangement joins TRBV1 to TRBJ1-5. TRBV1 is marked as a pseudogene. This CDR3 is 15 amino acids long.

This sequence joins TRBV13 and TRBJ2-5; weak D call: TRBD2 (5 bases). Germline CDR1 PRHDT, CDR2 FYEKMQ (reference sequence). The CDR3 runs 13 residues. V dropped 7 bases and J dropped 0 bases, with 9 bases sitting between them. Here the CDR3 reads CASTTGNQETQYF. Here the CDR3 DNA reads TGTGCCAGCACAACGGGGAACCAAGAGACCCAGTACTTC.

The chain has TRBV11-2 and TRBJ2-5, with D uncertain. The CDR3 is 15 amino acids. CDR1 SGHAT and CDR2 FQNNGV come from the germline V gene. Trimming stripped 5 bases from V and 2 bases from J, with 15 bases between. This CDR3 reads CASSLAPRIQETQYF. The CDR3 nucleotides read TGTGCCAGCAGCCTCGCCCCCAGGATTCAAGAGACCCAGTACTTC.

The CDR3 DNA is TGTGCCAGCAGCTTAGCGCCCAGCGGGAGGCTCGAGCAGTACTTC. This translates into CASSLAPSGRLEQYF. J is TRBJ2-7 and V is TRBV7-2, with TRBD2 matching over 9 bases. This CDR3 has 15 amino acids. V dropped 0 bases and J dropped 6; count of bases not matched to a gene: 6. Germline loops: CDR1 SGHTA, CDR2 FQGNSA.

The rearrangement links TRBV29-1 to TRBJ2-7; no clear D gene. Germline CDR1 SQVTM, CDR2 ANQGSEA. V gave up 0 bases and J gave up 2 bases, with 11 bases separating them. The CDR3 is made up of 14 amino acids. The CDR3 DNA follows: TGCAGCGTTGAAGATCTAAAGTTCCCCTACGAGCAGTACTTC. It specifies CSVEDLKFPYEQYF.

As regards this clone: This sample includes further DNA sequences coding for the same CDR3. V gene TRBV28 combines with J gene TRBJ2-7; D not certain. The germline gives CDR1 MDHEN, CDR2 SYDVKM. The V end was cut by 2 bases, the J end by 4 bases, with 3 bases between. The CDR3 loop spans 11 amino acids. CDR3 in amino acids: CASSLAYEQYF. CDR3 sequence (DNA): TGTGCCAGCAGTTTAGCATACGAGCAGTACTTC.

V is TRBV1 and J is TRBJ2-3; TRBD2 is the table's D call, not checked against the DNA. TRBV1 is assigned pseudogene status. The CDR3 totals 18 residues. CDR3 bases: TGCACCAGCAGCCAACCCCCTAGGGAGCGGGTATACACAGATACGCAGTATTTT. The encoded protein is CTSSQPPRERVYTDTQYF.

The CDR3 reads CASSSGGGRYNEQFF. For the CDR3, the DNA is TGTGCCAGCAGCTCCGGCGGCGGCCGATACAATGAGCAGTTCTTC. This rearrangement joins TRBV11-2 to TRBJ2-1; D unclear. CDR1 SGHAT and CDR2 FQNNGV come from the germline V gene. Trimming stripped 4 bases from V and 4 bases from J, with 14 bases between. The CDR3 loop spans 15 amino acids. The entire variable domain, with the rest obtained from reference TRBV11-2 and TRBJ2-1, is as follows: EAGVAQSPRYKIIEKRQSVAFWCNPISGHATLYWYQQILGQGPKLLIQFQNNGVVDDSQLPKDRFSAERLKGVDSTLKIQPAKLEDSAVYLCASSSGGGRYNEQFFGPGTRLTVL.